This TCR beta chain was sequenced for a study of CD8 T cells in Susac syndrome. V was clipped by 5 bases and J by 6 bases; unmatched bases: 12. The germline V gene has CDR1 LGHDT and CDR2 YNNKEL (reference sequence). The CDR3 is made up of 17 amino acids. cDNA came from around 0.54 to 1 ug RNA primed by random hexamers. TCRdb re-derived calls from the immunoSEQ multiplex PCR reads in MiXCR, one entry per CDR3 protein. The sample has 200,000 to 250,000 distinct CDR3 sequences; about 94% are singletons. The clonotype originates from a human donor with Susac syndrome. Sequenced material: CD4+ T cells from PBMCs. This rearrangement joins TRBV3-1 to TRBJ2-3; 12 bases match TRBD2. CDR3 DNA sequence: TGTGCCAGCAGCATAAGACGACTAGCGGGGGAGGCGGATACGCAGTATTTT. This sequence encodes CASSIRRLAGEADTQYF.